This T cell receptor beta chain was sequenced in a study of monozygotic twins with inflammatory bowel disease (dated by TCRdb to about 2019). For the study in its entirety: A total of some 30 monozygotic twin pairs were included in the full study, comprising nine German pairs (four IBD-concordant, five IBD-discordant) and 19 IBD-discordant Danish pairs. Disease-associated traits were sought mainly through comparisons between IBD patients and their genetically identical healthy co-twins within discordant pairs. Each individual had, on average, about 151 000 unique TCRalpha sequences and 181 000 unique TCRbeta sequences available for analysis. What the research found in general, with its limitations: Differing immunosuppressive treatments among patients may have added background noise and inter-individual variability to the repertoires. Compared with healthy twins, IBD patients shared fewer clonotypes with other individuals, and the difference was most pronounced in patients with signs of disease activity. No difference in repertoire similarity was observed between concordant and discordant twins, possibly owing to limited statistical power. Measured by the inverse Simpson index, TCRbeta repertoire diversity was lower in IBD patients than in their healthy co-twins. The results gave no support for a single strong signal or clonotype linked to IBD. Different T cell subtypes could not be distinguished in the analysis.

The germline V gene sets CDR1 to SQVTM and CDR2 to ANQGSEA. The CDR3, cysteine through phenylalanine, is 11 amino acids long. No nucleotide data were recorded. In regard to this clonotype: Its antigen is unknown.

Library preparation was by 5' RACE. For each TCR library, 3,000 to 4,000 ng of total RNA was used. For each sample, cDNA synthesis was carried out in eight separate reactions using SMARTScribe reverse transcriptase. During cDNA synthesis, unique molecular identifiers containing a 6-nucleotide sample barcode were introduced by template switching. Two nested PCRs of 16 and 9 cycles amplified the TCRalpha and TCRbeta cDNA, and bead purification followed each PCR. Before amplification, cDNA was treated with uracil DNA-glycosylase and purified using the QIAquick PCR purification kit. The second PCR added Illumina TruSeq-compatible adapters along with sample-specific barcodes. TapeStation and Qubit were used to check library quality and concentration, and 5 to 6 ng of each library went into the pool. Sequencing of pooled libraries was carried out on an Illumina HiSeq2500 single-index Rapid Run using 2 x 100 bp reads and custom sequencing primers. Concerning the study's data processing: PCR and sequencing errors were corrected by UMI-based consensus assembly using MiGEC version 1.2.6. V(D)J alignment, clonotype assembly and CDR3 extraction were performed with MiXCR version 2.1.1. To normalise gene usage, clonotype sharing and MAIT/NKT TCR abundance, the top 1000, 10 000 and 20 000 clonotypes in each sample were analysed. After downsampling to 27 000 UMIs, diversity was calculated as the inverse Simpson index using the vegan R package. Statistical testing used paired Mann-Whitney U tests on the discordant twin pairs and applied Benjamini-Hochberg correction for multiple testing. After the reads were reprocessed by TCRdb, one entry was made per CDR3 protein sequence, with no DNA. The V and J calls follow TCRdb's processing rather than the paper's. This sample's table lists around 450,000 distinct CDR3 sequences. The ten largest clonotypes hold about 2.4% of the sample.

From each donor, a roughly 2.5 ml peripheral blood sample was drawn into PAXgene tubes and stored at -80 degrees C. Total RNA was isolated from whole blood with the PAXgene blood miRNA kit on an automated QIAcube, without T cell sorting. Peripheral blood from monozygotic twin pairs concordant or discordant for inflammatory bowel disease was subjected to deep TCRalpha and TCRbeta repertoire profiling with unique molecular barcoding. Smoking habits were recorded for all twin pairs, and individuals were classified as current, former or never smokers. The rearrangement joined TRBV29-1 to TRBJ2-7. Sequencing used blood. The sequence derives from a human donor with ulcerative colitis or Crohn's disease, or a healthy co-twin of an affected twin (not recorded which). The CDR3 protein sequence reads: CSVEETYEQYF.